This passage covers 7 T cell receptor beta chains from one sample sequenced in a study of tumor-infiltrating lymphocytes in primary liver carcinoma. Starting material of around 490 ng total RNA yielded TCR beta cDNA via a constant-region primer. Slightly modified ARM-PCR served as the procedure for the TCR beta libraries. These libraries came from three rounds of nested multiplex PCR. Both of the initial two PCR rounds ran for 10 cycles and employed TRBV1-TRBV30 forward primers alongside a C-beta reverse primer. TCRdb ran MiXCR on the multiplex PCR reads and lists one entry per CDR3 protein. Of around 330,000 distinct CDR3 sequences listed, more than 55% are singletons. Germline DNA was also extracted, with blood RNA taken from unsorted whole blood. Specimen: peripheral blood. The source of these receptors is a man in his forties or fifties with primary liver carcinoma and hepatitis B virus infection.

This clonotype was counted at least ten times. The V and J genes are TRBV6-5 and TRBJ1-1; tentative D call: TRBD1 (5 bases). Trimming cost V 0 bases and J 9 bases, with 11 bases left between them. CDR3 size: 13 residues. The germline V gene encodes CDR1 MNHEY and CDR2 SVGAGI. The CDR3 DNA reads TGTGCCAGCAGTTACTCCCCGGGGACTAAAGCTTTCTTT. Encoded protein: CASSYSPGTKAFF.

On this clonotype itself: The junction departs from germline at one end; a sequencing error may be responsible. V is TRBV7-9 and J is TRBJ2-1, with D possibly TRBD1 on 6 matching bases. Per germline, CDR1 SEHNR and CDR2 FQNEAQ (reference sequence). The CDR3 has 15 amino acids. The CDR3 reads CANSLQGGRGDEQFF. CDR3 DNA sequence: TGTGCCAACAGCTTACAGGGTGGAAGAGGCGATGAGCAGTTCTTC.

A note on this clonotype: This sequence may be a read error, since a much larger clone differs from it by one base. The chain joins TRBV6-1 to TRBJ2-7, with a tentative D call TRBD2 (5 bases). Germline CDR1 and CDR2: MNHNS and SASEGT. The CDR3 covers 14 residues. V was shortened by 4 bases and J by 1 base, with 11 bases between the two germline ends. The CDR3 DNA reads as TGTGCCAGCAGTGCAACGGGAATATCCTACGAGCAGTACTTC. The encoded protein is CASSATGISYEQYF.

This clonotype was recorded many times. This chain uses TRBV11-2 with TRBJ2-1; 10 bases agree with TRBD2. Germline V lookup: CDR1 SGHAT, CDR2 FQNNGV. V was pared by 4 bases and J by 7 bases, with 7 bases of the junction left unmatched. The CDR3 is 15 residues long. The CDR3 reads CASSWGLAQGNEQFF. The DNA for the CDR3 is TGTGCCAGCAGCTGGGGACTAGCGCAAGGGAATGAGCAGTTCTTC.

On this clonotype: One junction end does not reproduce the germline sequence, and a read error may be involved. The V gene is TRBV5-5, the J gene TRBJ1-1; D is unresolved. Germline CDR1 is SGHKS and CDR2 is YYEKEE (reference sequence). The CDR3 spans 15 residues. CDR3 region: CASSHEGERYTEASF. CDR3 bases: TGTGCCAGCAGCCATGAGGGTGAGCGGTACACTGAAGCTTCATTT.

The genes are TRBV12-3 or TRBV12-4 and TRBJ2-1; TRBD1 aligns across 8 bases. This CDR3 is 14 amino acids long. V shed 5 bases and J 6 bases; nucleotides not matched to a gene: 6. The CDR3 nucleotides read TGTGCCAGCAGTCCCATCGACAGGGGCAATGAGCAGTTCTTC. It yields the protein CASSPIDRGNEQFF.

This chain joins TRBV6-1 and TRBJ1-1; D perhaps matches TRBD1 (5 bases). V lost 4 bases to trimming and J lost 7 bases, with 19 bases between them. This CDR3 spans 15 amino acids. CDR1 and CDR2 (germline): MNHNS, SASEGT. CDR3 in DNA: TGTGCCAGCAGTGGACGCCAGGCGGGGCACATTGAAGCTTTCTTT. The encoded protein is CASSGRQAGHIEAFF.